This TCR beta chain was obtained from a study of blood T cell repertoires in COVID-19 (dated by TCRdb to 2019 to 2021). Study-wide context: Samples from collaborators originated in the United States, Italy and Spain and spanned both the acute and convalescent phases of COVID-19. The material from the prospective study consisted of cDNA or gDNA derived from T cells, B-cell-depleted T cells, or PBMCs. Deeply sampled blood TCRbeta repertoires from subjects exposed to, actively infected with, or recovered from COVID-19 were included in the dataset. The repertoires were made available in a free public database intended to serve as a resource for research on the immune response to SARS-CoV-2. Samples came from the ongoing ImmuneRACE study (first 160 participants) plus 1,254 subjects from 6 global collaborators. The sample metadata nearly always contained a de-identified subject ID, COVID-19 status, age in years and sex. Where available, HLA class I and class II types were obtained from metadata supplied by the sample provider rather than from assay-based typing. What the research found in general, with its limitations: Clinical and demographic metadata were provided uncurated, with the amount varying by source and participant.

Participants in the prospective study were aged about 18 to 95 years, lived in 24 United States geographic areas, and enrolled through a virtual design. Cohort assignment in the prospective study relied on participant-reported clinical history from a screening survey and a study questionnaire. In the prospective study, mobile phlebotomists collected whole blood, serum and a nasopharyngeal or oropharyngeal swab from each participant. Participants in the prospective study had the option to provide additional blood draws and questionnaires over a roughly two-month period. Blood samples from the prospective study were shipped frozen or at room temperature prior to DNA extraction. To note about this clone: The target of this receptor is not known. Qualities for individual bases were not recorded, and no much larger clone is one base off.

TCRbeta CDR3 regions were amplified from genomic DNA using the immunoSEQ Assay, a bias-controlled multiplex PCR. As for the original processing: Within the assay, amplification of reference gene primers was used to estimate how many nucleated cells each sample contained. Sequence reads were collapsed and filtered to measure the absolute abundance of every unique TCRbeta CDR3 rearrangement. For each sample, productive Simpson clonality was calculated as the square root of Simpson's diversity index over productive rearrangements. The source is immuneACCESS, and TCRdb retained only in-frame sequences with V and J called. Part of the clones is not carried over; for the studies checked, unresolved V genes explain less than half of this, and the remainder is unexplained. V and J calls and clone size follow that table, whereas D and trimming were derived from the DNA. This sample lists 45,000 to 55,000 clones; 60% to 80% were detected once. Of the sample, about 5.8% falls within the top ten clones.

The V and J ends are trimmed by 0 bases and 3 bases, leaving 10 bases between them. Inclusive of the bounding cysteine and phenylalanine, the CDR3 is 15 residues long. The only DNA kept is the CDR3, 45 bases in frame from the first base. The CDR1 and CDR2 encoded by the germline V gene (reference sequence) are SGHKS and YYEKEE. The chain uses TRBV5-5 and TRBJ2-4, with the D gene not confidently named. This sequence originates from a woman aged 50 to 65 with acute COVID-19. Sequenced: PBMCs or T cells enriched from blood (not recorded which). The CDR3 reads CASSLDYLFKNIQYF. Here is the DNA: TGTGCCAGCAGCTTGGACTACCTCTTCAAAAACATTCAGTACTTC. The CDR3, completed at both ends by the reference TRBV5-5 and TRBJ2-4 genes, gives the full variable domain DAGVTQSPTHLIKTRGQQVTLRCSPISGHKSVSWYQQVLGQGPQFIFQYYEKEERGRGNFPDRFSARQFPNYSSELNVNALLLGDSALYLCASSLDYLFKNIQYFGAGTRLSVL.